The present T cell receptor (beta chain) was sequenced within a study of blood T cell repertoires in COVID-19. Study processing details: How many nucleated cells were present was estimated from reference gene primer amplification. TCRdb's copy holds only in-frame clones and misses some; the assay was immunoSEQ multiplex PCR. V, J and clone size reflect that table, while D and trimming were determined from the DNA. The sample holds tens of thousands of clones, approximately 75% seen once. This clone was counted between two and nine times. Germline assignment: CDR1 SGDLS and CDR2 YYNGEE. The V gene lost 4 bases and the J gene lost 0 bases, with 10 bases spanning the gap. The CDR3 totals 14 residues.

The rearrangement links TRBV9 to TRBJ1-1, with D perhaps matching TRBD1 (6 bases). Material: peripheral blood. This TCR derives from a man aged 50-59 years with COVID-19, enrolled during active disease. The CDR3 nucleotides read TGTGCCAGCAGCACAGGGACAATGAACACTGAAGCTTTCTTT. It translates to CASSTGTMNTEAFF.